This T cell receptor beta chain was profiled in a study of siplizumab effects on memory and regulatory T cells. Findings and caveats of the study: Most alloreactive clones went unmapped to unstimulated subsets; only a minor fraction mapped. Most proliferating CD4+ or CD8+ clones, roughly 80-97%, had no naive or memory assignment.

The V gene lost 4 bases and the J gene lost 5 bases, with 9 bases spanning the gap. The CDR3 totals 13 residues. Germline assignment: CDR1 LGHNA and CDR2 YSLEER. Generated by immunoSEQ multiplex PCR, the TCRdb table keeps only in-frame clones and is missing some. The table includes some 100,000 clones, roughly 96% detected once. With regard to this clone: Its antigen remains unknown.

This chain joins TRBV4-3 and TRBJ2-1; no clear D gene. The origin of this receptor is a human donor in good health. Sequenced: naive CD4+ T cells sorted from blood. The CDR3 is CASSPLLDNEQFF. DNA of the CDR3: TGCGCCAGCAGCCCACTCCTAGACAATGAGCAGTTCTTC.